This TCR beta chain was identified in a study of graft-versus-host responses after intestinal transplantation (dated by TCRdb to 2020 to 2022). As for the study more broadly: Recipients received multivisceral, liver-intestinal, or isolated intestinal transplants. Anti-thymocyte globulin induction was given to all recipients, followed by maintenance tacrolimus and steroids for two to three years. After intestinal transplantation, graft-versus-host and host-versus-graft alloreactive T cell clones in the graft, circulation and bone marrow were tracked using bulk TCR-beta CDR3 sequencing. Alloreactive clones were identified by sequencing pre-transplant mixed lymphocyte reaction products and comparing these products with unstimulated pre-transplant donor and recipient T cells. A cohort of 24 intestinal transplant recipients, including one retransplant, was enrolled, and a few patients lacking pretransplant specimens were excluded. A peak of at least 4% donor T cells among recipient peripheral blood mononuclear cells was the definition used for donor T cell macrochimerism. Samples from a few later patients were sequenced in-house on an Illumina MiSeq with MiXCR processing rather than by the commercial service. Overall study results and their limits: In patients with donor T cell macrochimerism, the allografts had high GvH to HvG T cell clonal ratios. Peak levels of circulating GvH clones were associated with declines in HvG clones early after transplant. GvH clones were detected in recipient bone marrow, and some appeared earlier in ileal mucosa or blood, consistent with an intestinal mucosal origin. Conclusions were limited by the relatively low number and heterogeneity of intestinal transplant patients.

In the first month after transplant, blood samples were collected up to 4 times, and after that at least monthly when available. Remarks on this clone: Its antigen is currently not known. No base quality information exists; no much larger clone differs at one position.

Receptors were amplified or captured by the immunoSEQ multiplex PCR assay. High-throughput TCR-beta CDR3 sequencing of genomic DNA from most patients was performed by Adaptive Biotechnologies. The published analysis was carried out like this. TCR sequencing data for 15 to 20 patients were retrieved from Adaptive's ImmunoSEQ software; three other patients were processed with MiXCR and VDJtools. CDR3 nucleotide sequences shared between donor and recipient were removed because their origin could not be assigned. To count as alloreactive, a clone needed at least 2-fold expansion over unstimulated cells and a minimum CFSE-low frequency of 0.002% (template counts) or 0.001% (read counts). Clones were considered mappable if detected in sequenced pre-transplant spleen, lymph node, or MLR CFSE-low populations of the donor or recipient. Cumulative frequency of alloreactive clones was calculated as a percentage of all sequences weighted by copy number. The table was pulled from immuneACCESS by TCRdb, which kept in-frame rearrangements only. Such tables lose some clones; where checked, under half of the loss comes from unresolved V genes, and the rest has no known cause. Clone size and the V and J calls come from that table; the DNA yielded D and trimming. In this sample the table shows about 20,000 clones, about 89% of which occur a single time. 9.4% of the sample belongs to the ten largest clones.

CDR1 is given as LNHDA and CDR2 as SQIVND, both from the germline V gene (reference sequence). Trimming costs V 5 bases and J 4 bases, and their ends lie 17 bases apart. The CDR3, from cysteine to phenylalanine, totals 16 residues. The only DNA kept is the CDR3, 48 bases in frame from the first base. Here the sequenced sample was PBMCs, taken about 230 days after intestinal transplant. This TCR was recovered from a human patient who received an intestinal transplant, so some T cells may come from the graft donor. This chain is built from TRBV19 and TRBJ1-4; the D gene assignment is ambiguous. The CDR3 reads CASSPLLGRINEKLFF. The DNA is as follows: TGTGCCAGTAGTCCGCTTCTCGGACGGATTAATGAAAAACTGTTTTTT.